A selection of T cell receptor beta chains follows, all from one sample in a study of blood T cell repertoires in COVID-19. Repertoires were generated with immunoSEQ multiplex PCR, while TCRdb's copy carries only in-frame clones and drops some. The sample records about 110,000 clones, 90% being singletons. Sequencing used peripheral blood. Source of these receptors: a human donor in a cohort sampled during active COVID-19. The CDR3 runs from the conserved cysteine through the conserved F or W. The D gene is left open where the match is weak. A clone size is listed for some rows: how often the clone was seen (once, few, many), or a class if it is expanded.

TRBV24-1,.,.,TRBJ2-5,TGTGCCACCACCCGACCCGGGTTCACGTACCAAGAGACCCAGTACTTC,CATTRPGFTYQETQYF
TRBV9,TRBD2,.,TRBJ2-7,TGTGCCAGCAGCGAGGGAGGCCTAGCGGGAGGTAAACTCTACGAGCAGTACTTC,CASSEGGLAGGKLYEQYF
TRBV12-2,.,once,TRBJ2-1,TGTGCAAGTCGCTTAGCGACCCGGGTCGAGCAGTTCTTC,CASRLATRVEQFF
TRBV5-4,.,.,TRBJ2-7,TGTGCCAGCAGCTTGGCCAGGGAACACGAGCAGTACTTC,CASSLAREHEQYF
TRBV28,TRBD1,.,TRBJ2-7,TGTGCCAGCAGTTCTGTAGGCCAGGGGGCGAGAGAGCAGTACTTC,CASSSVGQGAREQYF
TRBV9,TRBD2,.,TRBJ2-1,TGTGCCAGCAGCCGTAGCGGGAGTGTCAATGAGCAGTTCTTC,CASSRSGSVNEQFF
TRBV6-5,.,.,TRBJ1-6,TGTGCCAGCAGTTACGGACAGCTAGTAGGGCCCCTCCACTTT,CASSYGQLVGPLHF
TRBV18,.,.,TRBJ1-1,TGTGCCAGCTCACCCCATCCGACAGGAGAAGCTTTCTTT,CASSPHPTGEAFF
TRBV19,TRBD1,.,TRBJ2-3,TGTGCCAGTAGTATAGGACAGGGGGCCGATACGCAGTATTTT,CASSIGQGADTQYF
TRBV7-2,.,.,TRBJ2-3,TGTGCCAGCAGCTTAGCTCCAGGGTTCGCAGATACGCAGTATTTT,CASSLAPGFADTQYF
TRBV2,TRBD1,.,TRBJ2-7,TGTGCCAGCAGCGCGCCAGGGGGCTACGAGCAGTACTTC,CASSAPGGYEQYF
TRBV3-1/TRBV3-2,.,.,TRBJ2-5,TGTGCCAGCAGCCAAGTACAAGAGACCCAGTACTTC,CASSQVQETQYF
TRBV2,TRBD1,once,TRBJ2-5,TGTGCCAGCAGTGCACGGACAGGGCCTGGAACCCAGTACTTC,CASSARTGPGTQYF
TRBV29-1,TRBD1,few,TRBJ1-2,TGCAGCGTTGAAGATCTCGGGCCAGGGGTTCAGGGGGAATATGGCTACACCTTC,CSVEDLGPGVQGEYGYTF